Listed below are T cell receptor beta chains from one sample, sequenced in a study of T cell responses to AZD1222 COVID-19 vaccine. Only in-frame clones appear in the TCRdb table, and some are missing; sequencing was by immunoSEQ multiplex PCR. The sample holds 110,000 or so clones, 88% seen once. The source was peripheral blood, collected on day 0 of AZD1222 vaccination. These receptors were collected from an adult in good health. The CDR3 runs from the conserved cysteine through the conserved F or W. A D gene is named only where the DNA matches it firmly. The size field is filled for only some rows; it gives once, few, many or a size class.

clone_size: -; cdr3_length: 15; d_call: -; j_call: TRBJ1-1; v_call: TRBV29-1; cdr3_nt: TGCAGCGTTGAAGAAGATACAGGTTTGAACACTGAAGCTTTCTTT; cdr3_aa: CSVEEDTGLNTEAFF
clone_size: -; cdr3_length: 17; d_call: TRBD1; j_call: TRBJ1-2; v_call: TRBV28; cdr3_nt: TGTGCCAGCAGTCCCCGCTACCACAGGGGCTCTAACTATGGCTACACCTTC; cdr3_aa: CASSPRYHRGSNYGYTF
clone_size: -; cdr3_length: 15; d_call: TRBD1; j_call: TRBJ2-1; v_call: TRBV7-2; cdr3_nt: TGTGCCAGCAGCATACAGGGGGCAAACTACAATGAGCAGTTCTTC; cdr3_aa: CASSIQGANYNEQFF
clone_size: -; cdr3_length: 11; d_call: TRBD1; j_call: TRBJ2-3; v_call: TRBV29-1; cdr3_nt: TGCAGCGTGGGACAGGGACATACGCAGTATTTT; cdr3_aa: CSVGQGHTQYF
clone_size: -; cdr3_length: 14; d_call: TRBD2; j_call: TRBJ2-7; v_call: TRBV5-1; cdr3_nt: TGCGCCAGCAGCCCGACTAGCGGGACCTACGAGCAGTACTTC; cdr3_aa: CASSPTSGTYEQYF
clone_size: -; cdr3_length: 11; d_call: -; j_call: TRBJ2-2; v_call: TRBV30; cdr3_nt: TGTGCCTGGAAATCCGGACCTGAGCTGTTTTTT; cdr3_aa: CAWKSGPELFF
clone_size: -; cdr3_length: 14; d_call: -; j_call: TRBJ2-1; v_call: TRBV3-1/TRBV3-2; cdr3_nt: TGTGCCAGCAGAGGGCTAGCGTCGGGCAATGAGCAGTTCTTC; cdr3_aa: CASRGLASGNEQFF
clone_size: -; cdr3_length: 14; d_call: -; j_call: TRBJ2-6; v_call: TRBV5-4; cdr3_nt: TGTGCCAGCAGAGTGGTCGCTGGGGCCAACGTCCTGACTTTC; cdr3_aa: CASRVVAGANVLTF
clone_size: -; cdr3_length: 14; d_call: TRBD2; j_call: TRBJ2-3; v_call: TRBV11-2; cdr3_nt: TGTGCCAGCAGCGGGACTAGCGGGACAGATACGCAGTATTTT; cdr3_aa: CASSGTSGTDTQYF
clone_size: -; cdr3_length: 13; d_call: -; j_call: TRBJ2-1; v_call: TRBV7-9; cdr3_nt: TGTGCCAGCGGGGTTAGCTCCTACAATGAGCAGTTCTTC; cdr3_aa: CASGVSSYNEQFF
clone_size: -; cdr3_length: 14; d_call: TRBD1; j_call: TRBJ2-7; v_call: TRBV11-2; cdr3_nt: TGTGCCAGCAGCTTGGACAGGGGACCCTACGAGCAGTACTTC; cdr3_aa: CASSLDRGPYEQYF
clone_size: -; cdr3_length: 13; d_call: -; j_call: TRBJ2-1; v_call: TRBV3-1/TRBV3-2; cdr3_nt: TGTGCCAGCAGCACTACTAGAGACAATGAGCAGTTCTTC; cdr3_aa: CASSTTRDNEQFF
clone_size: -; cdr3_length: 21; d_call: TRBD2; j_call: TRBJ2-1; v_call: TRBV11-3; cdr3_nt: TGTGCCAGCAGCTTAGAGGGGTCAAGGGGGTCGACTAGCGGGAGGCACAATGAGCAGTTCTTC; cdr3_aa: CASSLEGSRGSTSGRHNEQFF
clone_size: few; cdr3_length: 14; d_call: -; j_call: TRBJ1-5; v_call: TRBV7-9; cdr3_nt: TGTGCCAGCAGCTTAGGGGCCGCTAATCAGCCCCAGCATTTT; cdr3_aa: CASSLGAANQPQHF
clone_size: -; cdr3_length: 13; d_call: TRBD1; j_call: TRBJ2-7; v_call: TRBV5-4; cdr3_nt: TGTGCCAGCAGCTCCAGGGGGCGCGCCGAGCAGTACTTC; cdr3_aa: CASSSRGRAEQYF
clone_size: -; cdr3_length: 16; d_call: TRBD1; j_call: TRBJ1-6; v_call: TRBV7-2; cdr3_nt: TGTGCCAGCAGCCCGGCGGCAGGGACAGCAAATTCACCCCTCCACTTT; cdr3_aa: CASSPAAGTANSPLHF
clone_size: -; cdr3_length: 13; d_call: -; j_call: TRBJ1-2; v_call: TRBV29-1; cdr3_nt: TGCAGCGTTGGTTCTATCACAAACTATGGCTACACCTTC; cdr3_aa: CSVGSITNYGYTF
clone_size: few; cdr3_length: 15; d_call: TRBD1; j_call: TRBJ2-7; v_call: TRBV3-1/TRBV3-2; cdr3_nt: TGTGCCAGCAGCGAAGGACAGGGAAGCTCCTACGAGCAGTACTTC; cdr3_aa: CASSEGQGSSYEQYF
clone_size: -; cdr3_length: 12; d_call: -; j_call: TRBJ2-2; v_call: TRBV6-5; cdr3_nt: TGTGCCAGCAGTTACTCGACCGGGGAGCTGTTTTTT; cdr3_aa: CASSYSTGELFF
clone_size: -; cdr3_length: 16; d_call: TRBD2; j_call: TRBJ2-1; v_call: TRBV30; cdr3_nt: TGTGCCTGGAGTGTATCGGGACTAGCGGGGGCGGGGGAGCAGTTCTTC; cdr3_aa: CAWSVSGLAGAGEQFF
clone_size: -; cdr3_length: 14; d_call: TRBD2; j_call: TRBJ2-2; v_call: TRBV7-6; cdr3_nt: TGTGCCAGCAGTCTAGCGGAGGGCACCGGGGAGCTGTTTTTT; cdr3_aa: CASSLAEGTGELFF
clone_size: -; cdr3_length: 15; d_call: -; j_call: TRBJ1-2; v_call: TRBV13; cdr3_nt: TGTGCCAGCAGCCCACCGGGACCCGCAACAGGGGGCTACACCTTC; cdr3_aa: CASSPPGPATGGYTF
clone_size: -; cdr3_length: 12; d_call: -; j_call: TRBJ2-5; v_call: TRBV28; cdr3_nt: TGTGCCAGCAGCACGGGAGTTCGGACCCAGTACTTC; cdr3_aa: CASSTGVRTQYF
clone_size: -; cdr3_length: 15; d_call: -; j_call: TRBJ2-1; v_call: TRBV15; cdr3_nt: TGTGCCACCAGCAGAGATAAGGGGTTTGTCGATGAGCAGTTCTTC; cdr3_aa: CATSRDKGFVDEQFF
clone_size: -; cdr3_length: 15; d_call: TRBD1; j_call: TRBJ2-2; v_call: TRBV7-2; cdr3_nt: TGTGCCAGCAGCTTTGGGACAGGGGGCGGCGGGGAGCTGTTTTTT; cdr3_aa: CASSFGTGGGGELFF